This T cell receptor (beta chain) was documented in a study of blood T cell repertoires in COVID-19. Study background: The cDNA or gDNA used as material had been derived from T cells, B-cell-depleted T cells, or PBMCs.

Cohort 3 donors were reported recovered after two negative PCRs, clearance, or symptom resolution. Trimming removed 1 base from V and 3 bases from J, with 6 bases in between. The V gene's germline CDR1 is LNHDA and CDR2 SQIVND (reference sequence). The CDR3 loop spans 13 amino acids. In the original processing: Reference gene primers were amplified, and this amplification served to estimate nucleated cell counts. Generated by immunoSEQ multiplex PCR, the TCRdb table keeps only in-frame clones and is missing some. That table is the source of V, J and clone size, and D and trimming were worked out from the DNA. Of about 350,000 clones listed, roughly 87% are singletons.

Material: PBMCs or T cells enriched from blood (not recorded which). The rearrangement uses TRBV19 and TRBJ2-5; D unresolved. The sequence came from a woman in her twenties or thirties who had recovered from COVID-19. The CDR3 region has the DNA TGTGCCAGTAGTATAGCCCGGGAAGAGACCCAGTACTTC. Its protein product is CASSIAREETQYF.